Below, 14 T cell receptor beta chains from the same sample are listed, as sequenced in a study of blood T cell repertoires in COVID-19. The repertoire was sequenced with immunoSEQ multiplex PCR; TCRdb's copy has only in-frame clones and lacks some. Of 45,000 to 55,000 clones listed, under 90% are singletons. The specimen sequenced was peripheral blood. These receptors were taken from an elderly man with COVID-19, enrolled during active disease.

This clone was picked up a small number of times. V and J are TRBV9 and TRBJ1-1, with a possible D match to TRBD1 (5 bases). The CDR3 covers 13 residues. V shed 4 bases and J shed 5 bases, with 12 bases lying between them. Germline V gene data show CDR1 as SGDLS and CDR2 as YYNGEE. CDR3 loop: CASSLQGGTEAFF. In DNA, the CDR3 is TGTGCCAGCAGCCTCCAGGGAGGGACTGAAGCTTTCTTT.

V is TRBV9 and J is TRBJ1-1, with TRBD1 matching 9 bases. The CDR3 spans 15 residues. V lost 4 bases, J lost 1 base, and 5 bases stayed unmatched. The germline V gene encodes CDR1 SGDLS and CDR2 YYNGEE. CDR3 amino acids: CASSLTDRGNTEAFF. CDR3 coding DNA: TGTGCCAGCAGCTTGACGGACAGGGGGAACACTGAAGCTTTCTTT. The whole variable domain, remainder taken from reference TRBV9 and TRBJ1-1, is DSGVTQTPKHLITATGQRVTLRCSPRSGDLSVYWYQQSLDQGLQFLIQYYNGEERAKGNILERFSAQQFPDLHSELNLSSLELGDSALYFCASSLTDRGNTEAFFGQGTRLTVV.

The V and J genes are TRBV5-1 and TRBJ2-5; 12 bases align to TRBD1. The CDR3 spans 16 residues. The germline V gene encodes CDR1 SGHRS and CDR2 YFSETQ. The V gene end was trimmed by 3 bases and the J gene end by 4 bases; junction bases not matched to a gene: 7. As DNA, the CDR3 is TGCGCCAGCAGCTCAACCGGGACAGGGGGCGGAGAGACCCAGTACTTC. As protein: CASSSTGTGGGETQYF.

The V gene is TRBV20-1, the J gene TRBJ2-7; the D is unclear. Germline V gene sequence: CDR1 DFQATT, CDR2 SNEGSKA (reference sequence). V was trimmed by 3 bases and J by 4 bases, leaving 7 bases between them. There are 11 residues in the CDR3. This CDR3 is CSARRGYEQYV. CDR3 bases: TGCAGTGCTAGGAGAGGATACGAGCAGTACGTC.

This chain joins TRBV18 and TRBJ1-1; TRBD1 matches at 7 bases. V was clipped by 3 bases and J by 1 base; unmatched bases: 2. CDR3 length: 14 residues. Germline V gives CDR1 KGHSH, CDR2 LQKENI. The CDR3: CASSPKGANTEAFF. Written as DNA, the CDR3 is TGTGCCAGCTCACCGAAGGGGGCGAACACTGAAGCTTTCTTT.

In DNA form, the CDR3 reads TGTGCCAGCAGCTCCAGAGGTACTGAAGAGACCCAGTACTTC. This encodes CASSSRGTEETQYF. The chain has TRBV5-4 and TRBJ2-5; D unclear. There are 14 residues in the CDR3. Germline V gene data show CDR1 as SGHNT and CDR2 as YYREEE (reference sequence). V lost 3 bases and J lost 3, with 12 bases in between.

The rearrangement joins TRBV5-6 to TRBJ1-2, with D perhaps matching TRBD1 (5 bases). Trimming cost V 0 bases and J 4 bases, with 10 bases left between them. The CDR3 sequence is 14 residues long. Germline CDR1 reads SGHDT; CDR2 reads YYEEEE. The CDR3 sequence is CASSLEGYSYGYTF. The CDR3 region has the DNA TGTGCCAGCAGCTTGGAGGGGTACAGCTATGGCTACACCTTC.

This clone has more than one count but fewer than ten. CDR3 in amino acids: CASSPSGTAWGYTF. The CDR3 DNA follows: TGTGCCAGCAGTCCCTCCGGGACAGCTTGGGGCTACACCTTC. V gene TRBV27 combines with J gene TRBJ1-2; 7 positions agree with TRBD1. Germline assignment: CDR1 MNHEY and CDR2 SMNVEV (reference sequence). This CDR3 contains 14 residues. V lost 5 bases, J lost 8 bases, and 11 bases stayed unmatched.

This clone was found a few times. The chain combines TRBV20-1 with TRBJ2-7, with 8 nucleotides matching TRBD2. Unmatched junction bases numbered 1, after V lost 3 bases and J lost 3 bases. Germline V gene sequence: CDR1 DFQATT, CDR2 SNEGSKA (reference sequence). There are 12 residues in the CDR3. The CDR3 loop is CSASSGDYEQYF. The CDR3 DNA follows: TGCAGTGCTAGTAGCGGGGACTACGAGCAGTACTTC.

The chain employs TRBV7-6 and TRBJ2-1; D is perhaps TRBD2 (6 bases). The CDR3 sequence is 16 residues long. Per germline, CDR1 SGHVS and CDR2 FNYEAQ. Trimming stripped 5 bases from V and 5 bases from J, with 19 bases between. This CDR3 is CASSLQGGLTNNEQFF. The CDR3 DNA is TGTGCCAGCAGCCTCCAGGGAGGCTTAACAAACAATGAGCAGTTCTTC.

The rearrangement uses TRBV19 and TRBJ1-1; no reliable D call. V lost 3 bases and J lost 1, with 9 bases in between. CDR3 length equals 14 residues. Germline V gene data show CDR1 as LNHDA and CDR2 as SQIVND (reference sequence). CDR3 loop: CASSIRGPNTEAFF. In DNA, the CDR3 is TGTGCCAGTAGTATCCGCGGCCCGAACACTGAAGCTTTCTTT.

V is TRBV19 and J is TRBJ1-2; D is undetermined. Germline assignment: CDR1 LNHDA and CDR2 SQIVND (reference sequence). V was cut by 3 bases and J by 2 bases, with 13 bases left in between. The CDR3 is made up of 15 amino acids. CDR3 DNA: TGTGCCAGTAGTATCTTGGAGGGTATGAACTATGGCTACACCTTC. Translating gives CASSILEGMNYGYTF.

The gene calls are TRBV29-1 and TRBJ1-2, with TRBD1 as a possible D gene (6 bases). V dropped 4 bases and J dropped 0 bases, with 15 bases sitting between them. Germline assignment: CDR1 SQVTM and CDR2 ANQGSEA. The CDR3 contains 15 residues. CDR3 amino acids: CSVVFLQGPNYGYTF. As DNA, the CDR3 is TGCAGCGTTGTCTTTCTACAGGGACCTAACTATGGCTACACCTTC.

This chain joins TRBV21-1 and TRBJ1-2; the D segment call TRBD1 is taken from the table without a DNA check. TRBV21-1 is tagged as a pseudogene. The CDR3 spans 14 residues. CDR3 bases: TGTGCCAGCACCCCAGGGCAGGGGGCCGGTGGCTACACCTTC. It translates to CASTPGQGAGGYTF.